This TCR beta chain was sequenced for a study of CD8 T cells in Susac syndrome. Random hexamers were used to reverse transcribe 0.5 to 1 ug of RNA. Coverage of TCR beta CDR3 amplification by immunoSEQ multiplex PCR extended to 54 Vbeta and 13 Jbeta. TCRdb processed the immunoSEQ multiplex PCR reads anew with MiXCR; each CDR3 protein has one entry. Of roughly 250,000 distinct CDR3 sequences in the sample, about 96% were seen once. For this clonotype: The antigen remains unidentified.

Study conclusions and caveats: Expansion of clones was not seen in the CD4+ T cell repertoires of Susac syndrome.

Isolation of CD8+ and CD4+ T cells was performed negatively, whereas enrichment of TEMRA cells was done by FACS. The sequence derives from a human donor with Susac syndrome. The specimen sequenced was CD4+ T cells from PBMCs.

The CDR3 region is CASSQDRGSFRLNEQFF. The CDR3 DNA reads as TGTGCCAGCAGCCAAGATAGGGGAAGCTTCCGGTTGAATGAGCAGTTCTTC. The chain recombines TRBV14 with TRBJ2-1; perhaps TRBD1 as D (5 bases). Germline V gene data show CDR1 as SGHDN and CDR2 as FVKESK. The CDR3 totals 17 residues. Trimming removed 0 bases at V and 7 bases at J, with 19 bases between.